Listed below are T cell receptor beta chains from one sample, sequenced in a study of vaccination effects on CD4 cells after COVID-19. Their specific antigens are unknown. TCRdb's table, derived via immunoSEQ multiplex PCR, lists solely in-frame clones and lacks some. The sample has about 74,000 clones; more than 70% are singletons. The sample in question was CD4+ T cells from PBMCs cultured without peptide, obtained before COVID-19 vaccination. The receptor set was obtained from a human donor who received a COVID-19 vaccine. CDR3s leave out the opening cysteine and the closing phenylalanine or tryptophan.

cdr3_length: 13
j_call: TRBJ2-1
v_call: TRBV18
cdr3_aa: ASSPRLDRIVEQF

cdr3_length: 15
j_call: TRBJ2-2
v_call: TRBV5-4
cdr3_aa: ASSLSRTTLNTGELF

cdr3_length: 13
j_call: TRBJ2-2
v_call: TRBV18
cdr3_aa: ASSPSGGDTGELF

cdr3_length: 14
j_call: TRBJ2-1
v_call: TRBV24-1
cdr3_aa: ATSDSTGRTYNEQF

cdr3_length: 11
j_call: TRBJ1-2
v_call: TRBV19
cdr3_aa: ASAGQPNYGYT

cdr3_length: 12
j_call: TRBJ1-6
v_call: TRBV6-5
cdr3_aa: ASSSLAANSPLH

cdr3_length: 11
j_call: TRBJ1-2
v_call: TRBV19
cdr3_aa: ASSRDVNYGYT

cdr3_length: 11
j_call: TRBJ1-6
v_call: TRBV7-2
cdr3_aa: ASTQSRDSPLH

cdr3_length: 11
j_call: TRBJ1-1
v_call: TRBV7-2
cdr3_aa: ASSQIPGQEAF

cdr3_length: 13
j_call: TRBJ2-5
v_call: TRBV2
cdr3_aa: ASSSSGGAGETQY

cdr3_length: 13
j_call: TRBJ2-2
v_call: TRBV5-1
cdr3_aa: ASSGAGQGSGELF

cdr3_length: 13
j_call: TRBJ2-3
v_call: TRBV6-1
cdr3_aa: ASSEAGGLRDTQY

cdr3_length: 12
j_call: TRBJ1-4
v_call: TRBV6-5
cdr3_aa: ASSRSSTNEKLF

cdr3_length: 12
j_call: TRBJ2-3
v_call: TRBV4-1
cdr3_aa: ASSPSGGTDTQY

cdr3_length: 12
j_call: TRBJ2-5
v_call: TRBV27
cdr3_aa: ASSLFGAQETQY

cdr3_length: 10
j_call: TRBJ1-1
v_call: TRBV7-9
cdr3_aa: ASSLEGYEAF

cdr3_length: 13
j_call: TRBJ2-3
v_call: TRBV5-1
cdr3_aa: ASSLGGGGTDTQY

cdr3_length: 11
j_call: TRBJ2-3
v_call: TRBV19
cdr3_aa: ASRTTSEDTQY

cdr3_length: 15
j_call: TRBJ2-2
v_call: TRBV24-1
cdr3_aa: ATSAKAGTGTTGELF

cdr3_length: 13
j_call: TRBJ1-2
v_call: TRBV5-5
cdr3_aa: ASVLLTTGADGYT

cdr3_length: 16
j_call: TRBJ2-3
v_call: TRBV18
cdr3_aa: ASSSQSISGAYTDTQY

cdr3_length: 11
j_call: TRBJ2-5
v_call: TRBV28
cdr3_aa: ASSVGDLRTQY

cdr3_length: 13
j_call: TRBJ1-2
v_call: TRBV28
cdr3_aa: ASRPTGTGVDGYT

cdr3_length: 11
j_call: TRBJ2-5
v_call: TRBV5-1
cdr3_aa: ASSFDWEETQY

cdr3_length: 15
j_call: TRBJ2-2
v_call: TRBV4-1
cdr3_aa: ASSQVAGGAFHGELF

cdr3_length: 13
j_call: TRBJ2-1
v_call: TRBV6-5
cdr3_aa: ASSKTSGGLDEQF

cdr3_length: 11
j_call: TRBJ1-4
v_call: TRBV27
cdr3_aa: ASSRQGAEKLF

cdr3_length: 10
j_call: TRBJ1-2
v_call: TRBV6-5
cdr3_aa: ASKTGGNGYT

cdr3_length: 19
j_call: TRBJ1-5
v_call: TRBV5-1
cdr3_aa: ASSLEDQGEVRERITQPQH

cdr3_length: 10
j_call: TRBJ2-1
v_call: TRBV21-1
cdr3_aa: ASSPVGNEQF

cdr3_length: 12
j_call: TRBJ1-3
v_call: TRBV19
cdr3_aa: ASGDSYSGNTIY

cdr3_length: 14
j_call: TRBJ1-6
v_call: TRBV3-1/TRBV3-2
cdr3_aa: ASSQGRQENNSPLH

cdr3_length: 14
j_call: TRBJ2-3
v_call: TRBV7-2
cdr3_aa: ASSLVGQGSTDTQY

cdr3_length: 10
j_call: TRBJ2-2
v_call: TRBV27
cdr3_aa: ASSFNTGELF

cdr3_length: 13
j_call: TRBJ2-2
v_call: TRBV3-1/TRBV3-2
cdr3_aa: ASSQNRDDTGELF

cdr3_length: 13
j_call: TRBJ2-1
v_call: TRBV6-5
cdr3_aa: ASSLDVSAEDEQF

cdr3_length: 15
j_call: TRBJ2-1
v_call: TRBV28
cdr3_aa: ASSKRTGTGGRDEQF

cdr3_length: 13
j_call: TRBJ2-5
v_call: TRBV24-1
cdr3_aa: ATSDPGQGRETQY

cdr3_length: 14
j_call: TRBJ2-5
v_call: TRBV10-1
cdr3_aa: ASSVRGQGGQETQY

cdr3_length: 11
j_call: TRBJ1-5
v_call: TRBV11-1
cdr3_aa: ASSQAGNQPQH

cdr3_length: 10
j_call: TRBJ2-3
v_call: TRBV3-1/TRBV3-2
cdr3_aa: ASSLNALTQY

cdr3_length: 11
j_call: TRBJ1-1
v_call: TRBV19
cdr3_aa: ASRDREASEAF

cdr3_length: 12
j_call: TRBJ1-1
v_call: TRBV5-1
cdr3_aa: ASSLGQINTEAF

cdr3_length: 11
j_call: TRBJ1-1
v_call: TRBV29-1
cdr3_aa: SVRTPGNTEAF

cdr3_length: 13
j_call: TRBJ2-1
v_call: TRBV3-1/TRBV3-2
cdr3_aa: ASSPRGAVYNEQF

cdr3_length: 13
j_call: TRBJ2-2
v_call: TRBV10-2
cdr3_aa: ASSETGPNTGELF

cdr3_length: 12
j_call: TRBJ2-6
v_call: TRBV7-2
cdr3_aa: ASSQSGGANVLT

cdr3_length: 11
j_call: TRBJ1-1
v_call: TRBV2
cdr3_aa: ASSEQRGTEAF

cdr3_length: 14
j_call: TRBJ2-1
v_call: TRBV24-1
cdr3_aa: ATSDSGTGAGYEQF

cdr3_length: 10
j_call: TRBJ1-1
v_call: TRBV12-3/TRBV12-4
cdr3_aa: ASSRRGTEAF

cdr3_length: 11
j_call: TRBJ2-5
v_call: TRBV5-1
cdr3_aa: ASSSIRKETQY

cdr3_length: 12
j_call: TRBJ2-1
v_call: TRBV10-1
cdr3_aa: ATSRDRGYNEQF

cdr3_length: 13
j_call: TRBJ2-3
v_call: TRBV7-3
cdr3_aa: ASSTGSGGFDTQY

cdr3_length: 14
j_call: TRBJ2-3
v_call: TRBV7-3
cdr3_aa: ASSLTALRGTDTQY

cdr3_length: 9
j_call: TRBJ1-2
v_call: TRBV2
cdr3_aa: ASTHSYGYT

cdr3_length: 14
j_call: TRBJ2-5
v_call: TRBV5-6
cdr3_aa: ASSRERTLWGETQY

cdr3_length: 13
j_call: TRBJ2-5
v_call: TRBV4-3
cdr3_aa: ASSQASLSLGGQY

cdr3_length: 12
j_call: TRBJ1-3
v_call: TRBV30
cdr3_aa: AWSLHTPGNTIY

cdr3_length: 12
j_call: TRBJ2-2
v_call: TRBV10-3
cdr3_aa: ATNKGANTGELF

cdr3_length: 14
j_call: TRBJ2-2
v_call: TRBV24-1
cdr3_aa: ATSDIGQGNTGELF